These 18 T cell receptor beta chains were all obtained from the same sample, sequenced in a study of neurological immune-mediated disorders. TCRdb re-called the 5' RACE reads with MiXCR, one entry per CDR3 protein. The sample records around 130,000 distinct CDR3 sequences, roughly 3.2% being singletons. The sample was PBMCs. The receptors stem from a woman aged 30 to 39 with multiple sclerosis.

In this sample, this clonotype turned up many times. The V call is TRBV12-3 or TRBV12-4, the J call TRBJ2-7; D remains ambiguous. Trimming stripped 9 bases from V and 4 bases from J, with 10 bases between. The CDR3 is 11 residues long. CDR3 nucleotides: TGTGCCAGTGAGTTGGGTTACGAGCAGTACTTC. Amino acid sequence: CASELGYEQYF.

This clonotype was counted at least ten times. J is TRBJ1-1 and V is TRBV12-5; unclear D gene. Germline V lookup: CDR1 LGHNT, CDR2 FRNRAP. The CDR3 totals 13 residues. Trimming removed 4 bases at V and 5 bases at J, with 11 bases between. CDR3 nucleotides: TGTGCTAGTGGTTCCCTCCGGCGGACTGAAGCTTTCTTT. It specifies CASGSLRRTEAFF.

In this sample, this clonotype turned up many times. The chain has TRBV5-1 and TRBJ2-7; 9 positions agree with TRBD1. Germline CDR1 is SGHRS and CDR2 is YFSETQ. This CDR3 has 13 amino acids. With 4 bases clipped from V and 5 bases from J, the junction kept 4 bases outside the gene matches. The CDR3 DNA follows: TGCGCCAGCAGCGGAACAGGGGGCCACGAGCAGTACTTC. It translates to CASSGTGGHEQYF. The full variable domain, with the rest looked up from reference TRBV5-1 and TRBJ2-7, is KAGVTQTPRYLIKTRGQQVTLSCSPISGHRSVSWYQQTPGQGLQFLFEYFSETQRNKGNFPGRFSGRQFSNSRSEMNVSTLELGDSALYLCASSGTGGHEQYFGPGTRLTVT.

In this sample, this clonotype turned up many times. The chain is built from TRBV5-5 and TRBJ2-1, with 16 bases fitting TRBD2. The V gene's germline CDR1 is SGHKS and CDR2 YYEKEE (reference sequence). Trimming removed 3 bases from V and 7 bases from J; junction bases left unmatched: 4. The CDR3 spans 16 residues. The CDR3 reads CASSSGTSGRGNEQFF. The CDR3 coding sequence is TGTGCCAGCAGCTCCGGGACTAGCGGGAGGGGAAATGAGCAGTTCTTC.

The chain carries TRBV20-1 and TRBJ1-5; TRBD1 matches at 7 bases. Germline-derived CDR1 and CDR2 are DFQATT and SNEGSKA (reference sequence). CDR3 length: 14 amino acids. Trimming cost V 5 bases and J 3 bases; bases outside gene matches: 7. The CDR3 bases are TGCAGTGCTTCGAGGGACAGCATCAATCAGCCCCAGCATTTT. Protein: CSASRDSINQPQHF.

This clonotype was observed at least ten times. The V and J genes are TRBV27 and TRBJ2-1; TRBD2 matches at 7 bases. The V gene's germline CDR1 is MNHEY and CDR2 SMNVEV (reference sequence). The CDR3 covers 13 residues. Trimming cost V 5 bases and J 6 bases; bases outside gene matches: 4. CDR3 loop: CASSAGLSNEQFF. The CDR3 nucleotides are TGTGCCAGCAGTGCGGGACTATCCAATGAGCAGTTCTTC.

As concerns this clonotype: At one boundary the junction diverges from the germline segment, which might be a read error. The chain has TRBV4-1 and TRBJ1-6, with no clear D. Germline V gene lookup returns CDR1 MGHRA and CDR2 YSYEKL. CDR3 length: 15 residues. The CDR3 DNA sequence: TGCGCCAGCAGCCCAGTTGAAAAGGCTAATTCAACCCTCAACTTT. The encoded protein is CASSPVEKANSTLNF.

This clonotype was observed at least ten times. The chain employs TRBV5-1 and TRBJ2-7; TRBD2 matches 8 bases. This CDR3 is built from 14 residues. Germline V gives CDR1 SGHRS, CDR2 YFSETQ. Germline trimming cut 0 bases from V and 2 bases from J; bases unmatched to any gene: 1. CDR3 region: CASSLAGGPYEQYF. CDR3 DNA: TGCGCCAGCAGCTTGGCGGGAGGGCCCTACGAGCAGTACTTC.

This clonotype was found many times. V and J are TRBV19 and TRBJ1-5; 7 nucleotides agree with TRBD1. This CDR3 has 13 amino acids. The trim removed 6 bases at V and 2 bases at J, leaving 1 base unmatched. Germline-derived CDR1 and CDR2 are LNHDA and SQIVND (reference sequence). The chain's CDR3 is CASRQGGNQPQHF. CDR3 nucleotides: TGTGCCAGTAGGCAGGGGGGCAATCAGCCCCAGCATTTT. Full variable domain (rest looked up from reference TRBV19 and TRBJ1-5): DGGITQSPKYLFRKEGQNVTLSCEQNLNHDAMYWYRQDPGQGLRLIYYSQIVNDFQKGDIAEGYSVSREKKESFPLTVTSAQKNPTAFYLCASRQGGNQPQHFGDGTRLSIL.

The chain combines TRBV29-1 with TRBJ2-1; 8 bases fit TRBD2. Germline CDR1 reads SQVTM; CDR2 reads ANQGSEA. After removal of 6 bases from V and 2 bases from J, the junction contained 9 bases not matched to a gene. This CDR3 has 15 amino acids. CDR3 residues: CSVPTGSGTYNEQFF. In nucleotides, the CDR3 is TGCAGCGTCCCGACTGGTAGCGGGACCTACAATGAGCAGTTCTTC.

This clonotype showed up many times. The V call is TRBV5-1, the J call TRBJ2-1, with D possibly being TRBD2 (6 bases). This CDR3 comprises 12 residues. The germline V and J ends were trimmed by 7 bases and 9 bases, with 14 bases remaining between them. Germline V gene sequence: CDR1 SGHRS, CDR2 YFSETQ. As DNA, the CDR3 is TGCGCCAGCGGAGATGACGGGGGTGAGCAGTTCTTC. Translation: CASGDDGGEQFF.

At least ten counts were recorded for this clonotype. This chain links TRBV7-7 with TRBJ2-7; 7 bases line up with TRBD1. This CDR3 has 13 residues. Per germline, CDR1 SSHAT and CDR2 FNYEAQ (reference sequence). With V trimmed by 4 bases and J by 7 bases, 7 bases remained unmatched. CDR3 DNA: TGTGCCAGCAGCTCAGGACAGGTGGGGGAGCAGTACTTC. Residues: CASSSGQVGEQYF.

This clonotype was seen ten or more times. V gene TRBV20-1 combines with J gene TRBJ2-7, with D possibly being TRBD1 (6 bases). V was shortened by 0 bases and J by 2 bases, with 14 bases between the two germline ends. This CDR3 spans 15 amino acids. Germline V CDR1 and CDR2: DFQATT, SNEGSKA (reference sequence). The CDR3 region is CSARELGQTAYEQYF. The DNA for the CDR3 is TGCAGTGCTAGAGAATTAGGACAGACTGCCTACGAGCAGTACTTC.

This clonotype was counted only a few times. It may be a read error: a sequence one base away is much more abundant. This chain uses TRBV7-6 with TRBJ2-6; D perhaps matches TRBD1 (5 bases). The CDR3 covers 15 residues. Germline V gene data show CDR1 as SGHVS and CDR2 as FNYEAQ. The CDR3 loop is CASSQDPSGAKVLTF. CDR3 bases: TGTGCCAGCAGCCAGGATCCCTCTGGGGCCAAAGTCCTGACTTTC.

In this sample, this clonotype turned up many times. V usage is TRBV4-1 and J usage is TRBJ2-1, with a possible D match to TRBD2 (6 bases). V lost 0 bases, J lost 6 bases, and 12 bases lay in between. Germline values: CDR1 MGHRA, CDR2 YSYEKL. The length of the CDR3 is 15 residues. This CDR3 is CASSQDLGRLNEQFF. CDR3 in DNA: TGCGCCAGCAGCCAAGATCTGGGGAGGCTCAATGAGCAGTTCTTC.

Many counts were recorded for this clonotype. The chain links TRBV5-1 to TRBJ2-1, with 8 nucleotides matching TRBD2. The CDR3 has 15 residues. Per germline, CDR1 SGHRS and CDR2 YFSETQ. J lost 3 bases, V lost 4 bases, and 6 bases had no gene match. CDR3 region: CASSATGGDYNEQFF. The CDR3 nucleotides read TGCGCCAGCAGCGCCACGGGGGGGGACTACAATGAGCAGTTCTTC.

This clonotype was found many times. The chain combines TRBV15 with TRBJ2-5; D possibly corresponds to TRBD2 (6 bases). The V gene's germline CDR1 is LNHNV and CDR2 YYDKDF (reference sequence). The ends were cut back, 0 bases at V and 0 bases at J, with 11 bases in the middle. The CDR3 extends over 16 amino acids. CDR3 protein: CATSRDPAGHQETQYF. The CDR3 DNA is TGTGCCACCAGCAGAGATCCCGCGGGACACCAAGAGACCCAGTACTTC. Looking up the rest from reference TRBV15 and TRBJ2-5 gives the full variable domain: DAMVIQNPRYQVTQFGKPVTLSCSQTLNHNVMYWYQQKSSQAPKLLFHYYDKDFNNEADTPDNFQSRRPNTSFCFLDIRSPGLGDTAMYLCATSRDPAGHQETQYFGPGTRLLVL.

The table lists this clonotype with many counts. The chain has TRBV7-8 and TRBJ2-5; 7 nucleotides line up with TRBD2. V was pared by 2 bases and J by 2 bases, with 8 bases of the junction left unmatched. This CDR3 contains 16 residues. Germline V gene data show CDR1 as SGHVS and CDR2 as FQNEAQ. CDR3 loop: CASSLWRAGPQETQYF. The CDR3 nucleotides read TGTGCCAGCAGCTTATGGCGAGCGGGACCACAAGAGACCCAGTACTTC.